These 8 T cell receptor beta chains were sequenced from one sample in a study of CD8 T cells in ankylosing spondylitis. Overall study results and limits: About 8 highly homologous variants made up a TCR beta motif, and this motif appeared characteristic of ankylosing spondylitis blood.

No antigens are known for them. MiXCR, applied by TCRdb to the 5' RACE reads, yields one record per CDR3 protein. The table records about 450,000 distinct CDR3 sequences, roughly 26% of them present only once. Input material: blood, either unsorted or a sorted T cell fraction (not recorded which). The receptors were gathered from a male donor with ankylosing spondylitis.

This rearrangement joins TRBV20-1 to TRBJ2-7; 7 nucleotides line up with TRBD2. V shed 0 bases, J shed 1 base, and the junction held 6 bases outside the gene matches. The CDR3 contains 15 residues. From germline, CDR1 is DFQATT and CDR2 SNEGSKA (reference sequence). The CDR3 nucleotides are TGCAGTGCTAGAGATCAAGGGAGGGGTTCCTACGAGCAGTACTTC. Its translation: CSARDQGRGSYEQYF.

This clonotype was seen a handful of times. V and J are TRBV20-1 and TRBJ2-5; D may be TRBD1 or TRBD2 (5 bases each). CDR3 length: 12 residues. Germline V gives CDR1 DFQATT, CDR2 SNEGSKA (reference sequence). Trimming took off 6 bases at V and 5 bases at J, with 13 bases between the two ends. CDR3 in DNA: TGCAGTGCGGGGGAGTCTAAGGAGACCCAGTACTTC. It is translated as CSAGESKETQYF.

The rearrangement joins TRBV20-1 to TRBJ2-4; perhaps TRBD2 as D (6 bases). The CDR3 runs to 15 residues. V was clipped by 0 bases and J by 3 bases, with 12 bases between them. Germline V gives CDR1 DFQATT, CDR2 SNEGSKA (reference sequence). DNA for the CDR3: TGCAGTGCTAGAGAGGGGGGAAAGGACAAAAACATTCAGTACTTC. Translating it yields CSAREGGKDKNIQYF.

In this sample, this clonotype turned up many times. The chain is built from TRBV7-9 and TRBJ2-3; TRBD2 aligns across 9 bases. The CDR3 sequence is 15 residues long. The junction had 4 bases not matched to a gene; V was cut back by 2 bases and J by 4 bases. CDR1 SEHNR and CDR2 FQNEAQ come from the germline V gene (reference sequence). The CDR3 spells CASSLRSGSSDTQYF. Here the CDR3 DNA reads TGTGCCAGCAGCTTACGTAGCGGGAGTTCAGATACGCAGTATTTT.

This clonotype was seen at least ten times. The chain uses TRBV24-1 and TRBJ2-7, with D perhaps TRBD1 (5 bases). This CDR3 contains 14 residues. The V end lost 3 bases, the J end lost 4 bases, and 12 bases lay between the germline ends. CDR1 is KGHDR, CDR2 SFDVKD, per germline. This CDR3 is CATSDAQGTYEQYF. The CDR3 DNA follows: TGTGCCACCAGTGATGCGCAGGGAACGTACGAGCAGTACTTC.

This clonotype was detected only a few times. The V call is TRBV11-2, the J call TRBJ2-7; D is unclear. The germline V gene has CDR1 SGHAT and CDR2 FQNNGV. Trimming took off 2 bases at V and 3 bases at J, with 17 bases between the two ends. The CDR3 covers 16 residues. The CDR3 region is CASSLSLPGLGYEQYV. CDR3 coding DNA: TGTGCCAGCAGCTTAAGTCTTCCAGGCCTTGGCTACGAGCAGTACGTC.

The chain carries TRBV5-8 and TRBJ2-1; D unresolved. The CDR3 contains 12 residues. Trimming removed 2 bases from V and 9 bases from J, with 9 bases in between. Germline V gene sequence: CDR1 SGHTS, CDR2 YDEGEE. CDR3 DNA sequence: TGTGCCAGCAGCTTAAAGCTTGTTGAGCAGTTCTTC. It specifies CASSLKLVEQFF.

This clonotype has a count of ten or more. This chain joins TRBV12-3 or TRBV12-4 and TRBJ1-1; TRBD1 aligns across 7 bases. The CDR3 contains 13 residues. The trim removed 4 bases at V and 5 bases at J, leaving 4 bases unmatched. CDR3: CASSSGGETEAFF. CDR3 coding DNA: TGTGCCAGCAGTTCAGGGGGGGAGACTGAAGCTTTCTTT.